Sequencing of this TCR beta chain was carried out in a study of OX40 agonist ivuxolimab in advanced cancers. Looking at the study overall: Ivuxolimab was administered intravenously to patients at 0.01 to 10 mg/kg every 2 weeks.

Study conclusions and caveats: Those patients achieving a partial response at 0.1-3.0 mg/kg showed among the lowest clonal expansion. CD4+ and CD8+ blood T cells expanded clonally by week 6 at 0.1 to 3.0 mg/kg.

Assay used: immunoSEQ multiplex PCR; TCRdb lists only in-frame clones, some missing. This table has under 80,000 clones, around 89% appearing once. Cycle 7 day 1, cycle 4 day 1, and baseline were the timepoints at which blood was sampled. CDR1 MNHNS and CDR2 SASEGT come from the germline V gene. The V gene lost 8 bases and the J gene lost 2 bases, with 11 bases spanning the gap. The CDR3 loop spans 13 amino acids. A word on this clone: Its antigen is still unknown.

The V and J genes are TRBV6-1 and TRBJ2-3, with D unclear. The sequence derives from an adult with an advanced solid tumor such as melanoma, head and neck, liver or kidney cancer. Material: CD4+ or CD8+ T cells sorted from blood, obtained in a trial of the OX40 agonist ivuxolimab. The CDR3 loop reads CASCGIPTDTQYF. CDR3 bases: TGTGCCAGCTGTGGAATTCCCACAGATACGCAGTATTTT.